The clone carrying this T cell receptor (beta chain) came up a few times. Its antigen is still unknown. What was sequenced were expressed TCRB transcripts, since all of the isolated RNA had been reverse transcribed. Sequenced by immunoSEQ multiplex PCR; TCRdb stores in-frame clones only, minus some. There are 350,000 to 450,000 clones in the sample; about 16% occur only once, and about 0.018% lies in the top ten. These data come from a study of beta chain features in type 1 diabetes. Germline V gene lookup returns CDR1 SGHRS and CDR2 YFSETQ. The ends were cut back, 4 bases at V and 6 bases at J, with 14 bases in the middle. The CDR3 loop spans 14 amino acids. The study's findings and limits: Type 1 diabetes patients had VDJ junctions that carried fewer insertions and more deletions.

Material for sequencing was naive CD4+ T cells from blood. The chain links TRBV5-1 to TRBJ1-5, with D possibly TRBD1 on 6 matching bases. This TCR came from a woman between 18 and 30 years old in good health. CDR3 loop: CASSPSGRGQPQHF. The CDR3, as DNA: TGCGCCAGCAGCCCGTCAGGCAGGGGTCAGCCCCAGCATTTT.